Listed below are T cell receptor beta chains from one sample, sequenced in a study of human T cells and chemical hapten exposure. Each CDR3 protein is one row after TCRdb ran MiXCR on the RACE reads. The data hold 90,000 or so distinct CDR3 sequences, with about 10% observed a single time. Specimen: whole blood, collected in connection with sensitization to the hapten diphenylcyclopropenone (DPC). These receptors originate from a man in his forties with alopecia areata. Some clones in this sample may be carry-over from other donors' samples. Each CDR3 is given with its conserved first and last residue. The D gene is left open where the match is weak. Expanded clones are given a class, and other clones once, few, many or no size at all.

TRBJ1-5,few,.,TRBV2,TGTGCCAGCAGTGAAGCGCGCACGATCAATCAGCCCCAGCATTTT,CASSEARTINQPQHF
TRBJ2-3,.,.,TRBV6-2/TRBV6-3,TGTGCCAGCTCCCGGAGTACCGATACGCAGTATTTT,CASSRSTDTQYF
TRBJ2-7,.,.,TRBV4-3,TGCGCCAGCAGCCAAGATGCGGAGGGAGACTACGAGCAGTACTTC,CASSQDAEGDYEQYF
TRBJ1-1,many,.,TRBV10-3,TGTGCCATCAGTGGCCAGGGGATGGGAACTGAAGCTTTCTTT,CAISGQGMGTEAFF
TRBJ2-1,many,.,TRBV28,TGTGCCAGCACCCCAGAAGTCGGGGGTTGGTACAATGAGCAGTTCTTC,CASTPEVGGWYNEQFF
TRBJ2-3,.,.,TRBV29-1,TGCAGCGCTGTGGACCTCACAGATACGCAGTATTTT,CSAVDLTDTQYF
TRBJ1-1,.,TRBD1,TRBV19,TGTGCCAGTACCCCCCGACAGGGAAGCACTGAAGCTTTCTTT,CASTPRQGSTEAFF
TRBJ2-3,.,TRBD2,TRBV6-5,TGTGCCAGCAGTTACTCGACCGCCCTAGCGGGAGGGCGCACAGATACGCAGTATTTT,CASSYSTALAGGRTDTQYF
TRBJ2-2,.,.,TRBV27,TGTGCCAGTGGACGATATACGGGGCCGCAGACCGGGGAGCTGTTTTTT,CASGRYTGPQTGELFF
TRBJ2-1,few,TRBD2,TRBV2,TGTGCCAGCAGGGGGGGGGTTAGTGAGCAGTTCTTC,CASRGGVSEQFF
TRBJ1-2,many,.,TRBV28,TGTGCCAGCAGTTTGGCAGGGACGGCGTATGGCTACACCTTC,CASSLAGTAYGYTF
TRBJ2-2,few,TRBD2,TRBV18,TGTGCCAGCTCACCAGGACTAGCGGGAGTCGGCACCGGGGAGCTGTTTTTT,CASSPGLAGVGTGELFF
TRBJ1-4,few,.,TRBV29-1,TGCAGCGTTGGATCGTGGGAAAAACTGTTTTTT,CSVGSWEKLFF
TRBJ1-1,.,.,TRBV5-4,TGTGCCGGACTTAGAACAGGGAACACTGAAGCTTTCTTT,CAGLRTGNTEAFF
TRBJ2-2,.,TRBD2,TRBV10-3,TGTGCCATCAGTGGCGGGAGTCTCCCCGGGGAGCTGTTTTTT,CAISGGSLPGELFF
TRBJ1-1,few,.,TRBV9,TGTGCCAGCCATAGTATCGGGGGTTCTGAAGCTTTCTTT,CASHSIGGSEAFF
TRBJ2-2,many,.,TRBV20-1,TGCAGTGCTAGCGGGGGAACCGGGGAGCTGTTTTTT,CSASGGTGELFF
TRBJ2-6,.,TRBD1,TRBV7-9,TGTGCCAGCAGCTTTACAGGGGCTGGGGCCAACGTCCTGACTTTC,CASSFTGAGANVLTF
TRBJ2-3,.,.,TRBV5-1,TGCGCCAGCAACTTGGCCTTGGCAGATACGCAGTATTTT,CASNLALADTQYF
TRBJ2-3,many,.,TRBV7-9,TGTGCCAGCACACCGGCCGCCGGTACGCAGTATTTT,CASTPAAGTQYF
TRBJ2-3,.,.,TRBV14,TGTGCCAGCAGCCAAGATGATCGAAGCCTATCCACAGATACGCAGTATTTT,CASSQDDRSLSTDTQYF
TRBJ2-1,many,TRBD2,TRBV13,TGTGCCAGCAGCCAAAGACTAGCGCCGGGTGAGCAGTTCTTC,CASSQRLAPGEQFF
TRBJ1-4,few,.,TRBV3-1,TGTGCCAGCAGCCAAGATTCGGGACCGGAAAACCTGTTTTTT,CASSQDSGPENLFF
TRBJ2-3,few,.,TRBV29-1,TGCAGCGTTGACGGGTCGGAGCCCGCTAGCACAGATACGCAGTATTTT,CSVDGSEPASTDTQYF